This T cell receptor beta chain is from a study of blood T cell repertoires in COVID-19 (dated by TCRdb to the early 2020s). For the wider study: The collaborator samples originated in the United States, Italy and Spain and spanned the acute and convalescent phases of COVID-19. The material from the prospective study consisted of cDNA or gDNA derived from T cells, B-cell-depleted T cells, or PBMCs. Subjects who had been exposed to COVID-19, were actively infected with it, or had recovered from it provided the deeply sampled blood TCRbeta repertoires that made up the dataset. The repertoires were released in a freely available public database intended as a resource for research on the immune response to SARS-CoV-2. Samples came from the ongoing ImmuneRACE study (first 160 participants) plus 1,254 subjects from 6 global collaborators. Nearly every sample came with metadata listing a de-identified subject ID, COVID-19 status, age in years and sex. Where available, HLA class I and class II types were obtained from metadata supplied by the sample provider rather than from assay-based typing. Results the study describes overall, beyond this receptor: Clinical and demographic metadata were provided uncurated, with the amount varying by source and participant.

TCRbeta CDR3 regions were amplified from genomic DNA using the immunoSEQ Assay, a bias-controlled multiplex PCR. On the authors' methods: The number of nucleated cells in each sample was estimated from the amplification of reference gene primers within the assay. To quantify the absolute abundance of each unique TCRbeta CDR3 rearrangement, sequence reads were collapsed and filtered. For each sample, productive Simpson clonality was calculated by taking the square root of Simpson's diversity index across productive rearrangements. TCRdb holds this immuneACCESS table with in-frame rearrangements only. Some clones are missing; in checked studies, unresolved V genes explain under half, and the rest has no known cause. That table furnishes V, J and clone size, whereas the DNA furnished D and trimming. The sample has around 190,000 clones on record, roughly three quarters of them singletons. About 15% of the sample is taken by the ten largest.

Comments on this clone: Its antigen remains undetermined. No per-base quality is available; no much larger clone lies one base away.

CDR1 GTSNPN and CDR2 SVGIG were looked up in the germline V gene (reference sequence). The germline V and J ends show losses of 2 bases and 5 bases respectively, and no gene match explains 10 bases of the junction. The cysteine opens and the phenylalanine closes a CDR3 of 16 amino acids. Just CDR3 DNA is preserved here, 48 bases in frame from base 1. In the prospective study, participants were about 18 to 100 years old, resided in 24 geographic areas of the United States, and were enrolled through a virtual design. In the prospective study, cohorts were assigned on the basis of participant-reported clinical history obtained from a screening survey and a study questionnaire. Mobile phlebotomists in the prospective study collected whole blood, serum and a nasopharyngeal or oropharyngeal swab from every participant. Over an approximately two-month period, participants in the prospective study had the option of providing additional blood draws and questionnaires. Prospective study blood samples were shipped either frozen or at room temperature before DNA extraction.

The sequencing input was PBMCs or T cells enriched from blood (not recorded which). This TCR came from a woman between 50 and 59 years old with acute COVID-19. This chain joins TRBV30 to TRBJ1-4; 8 of the junction bases match TRBD1. The DNA reads TGTGCCTGGAGTAAAGGACAGGGAGGAAAAAATGAAAAACTGTTTTTT. This sequence encodes CAWSKGQGGKNEKLFF. With all but the CDR3 taken from the reference TRBV30 and TRBJ1-4 genes, the full variable domain is: SQTIHQWPATLVQPVGSPLSLECTVEGTSNPNLYWYRQAAGRGLQLLFYSVGIGQISSEVPQNLSASRPQDRQFILSSKKLLLSDSGFYLCAWSKGQGGKNEKLFFGSGTQLSVL.